This is a list of T cell receptor beta chains from one sample in a study of blood T cell repertoires in COVID-19. Generated by immunoSEQ multiplex PCR, the TCRdb table keeps only in-frame clones and is missing some. The table records over 250,000 clones, around 89% of them present only once. Material: peripheral blood. The receptors were sampled from a man aged 60 to 75 who had recovered from COVID-19. CDR3s include the opening cysteine and the closing phenylalanine or tryptophan. Fields, in order: clone size, V gene, J gene, D gene, CDR3 DNA, CDR3 protein. D genes are given only for firm matches. Clone size, where shown, is once, few, many, or a class for clones that have expanded.

size: -; V: TRBV18; J: TRBJ2-7; D: TRBD1; DNA: TGTGCCAGCTCACCACGGACAGGGCCGAGCGAGCAGTACTTC; CDR3: CASSPRTGPSEQYF
size: -; V: TRBV5-1; J: TRBJ2-3; D: -; DNA: TGCGCCAGCAGCTTGACAGGGAGCACAGATACGCAGTATTTT; CDR3: CASSLTGSTDTQYF
size: -; V: TRBV5-1; J: TRBJ1-4; D: -; DNA: TGCGCCAGCAGCTTGGGACAGAATAATGAAAAACTGTTTTTT; CDR3: CASSLGQNNEKLFF
size: -; V: TRBV7-2; J: TRBJ2-5; D: -; DNA: TGTGCCAGCAGCTTAGCGGCGGGGTCGGGGGAGACCCAGTACTTC; CDR3: CASSLAAGSGETQYF
size: few; V: TRBV11-1; J: TRBJ2-2; D: -; DNA: TGTGCCAGCAGCTACAGAGACACCGGGGAGCTGTTTTTT; CDR3: CASSYRDTGELFF
size: -; V: TRBV4-1; J: TRBJ2-3; D: TRBD2; DNA: TGCGCCAGCAGCCACCCGGGGAGGGAGGGCACAGATACGCAGTATTTT; CDR3: CASSHPGREGTDTQYF
size: -; V: TRBV7-2; J: TRBJ1-3; D: TRBD1; DNA: TGTGCCAGCAGCCCCAGGGGGTCACAGGGAAACACCATATATTTT; CDR3: CASSPRGSQGNTIYF
size: -; V: TRBV6-6; J: TRBJ1-2; D: TRBD1; DNA: TGTGCCAGCAGCCTTGGACAGGCGCACCGTGGCTACACCTTC; CDR3: CASSLGQAHRGYTF
size: -; V: TRBV9; J: TRBJ1-5; D: -; DNA: TGTGCCAGCAGCGCAAAAGGGGTCTTAAATCAGCCCCAGCATTTT; CDR3: CASSAKGVLNQPQHF
size: once; V: TRBV7-6; J: TRBJ2-7; D: -; DNA: TGTGCCAGCAGCTTAGGAAGGGGCGGCGAGCAGTACTTC; CDR3: CASSLGRGGEQYF
size: -; V: TRBV18; J: TRBJ1-1; D: -; DNA: TGTGCCAGCTCACCTATGTCGGGGTCAGTGGGGAAGACTGAAGCTTTCTTT; CDR3: CASSPMSGSVGKTEAFF
size: -; V: TRBV25-1; J: TRBJ1-2; D: TRBD1; DNA: TGTGCCAGCAGTTGGTCCGGGACAGGGGTTTCTTATGGCTACACCTTC; CDR3: CASSWSGTGVSYGYTF
size: -; V: TRBV30; J: TRBJ2-5; D: -; DNA: TGTGCCTGGAGTGTCCGGAGACAAGAGACCCAGTACTTC; CDR3: CAWSVRRQETQYF
size: -; V: TRBV10-1; J: TRBJ2-1; D: TRBD2; DNA: TGCGCCAGCAGTGACGGGACTAGCGGGGGGAAAAGCCTTAATGAGCAGTTCTTC; CDR3: CASSDGTSGGKSLNEQFF
size: once; V: TRBV19; J: TRBJ1-2; D: TRBD1; DNA: TGTGCCAGTAGTTTTCCGGGACAGGGGGCCTATGGCTACACCTTC; CDR3: CASSFPGQGAYGYTF
size: -; V: TRBV5-4; J: TRBJ1-2; D: TRBD1; DNA: TGTGCCAGCAGCTTGGCTCACCAGGGGGAAGGCTACACCTTC; CDR3: CASSLAHQGEGYTF
size: -; V: TRBV3-1/TRBV3-2; J: TRBJ2-2; D: -; DNA: TGTGCCAGCAGCCAAGGAGGAGTGACGACCGGGGAGCTGTTTTTT; CDR3: CASSQGGVTTGELFF
size: -; V: TRBV11-3; J: TRBJ2-5; D: -; DNA: TGTGCCAGCAGCTCAGAGACTAGTAAGACCCAGTACTTC; CDR3: CASSSETSKTQYF
size: -; V: TRBV5-1; J: TRBJ1-5; D: TRBD1; DNA: TGCGCCAGCAGCCCCGGACAGGGGGCAGGTCAGCCCCAGCATTTT; CDR3: CASSPGQGAGQPQHF
size: -; V: TRBV9; J: TRBJ1-2; D: -; DNA: TGTGCCAGCAGCCCCGGGGGGAAGGTAGGCTATGGCTACACCTTC; CDR3: CASSPGGKVGYGYTF
size: -; V: TRBV27; J: TRBJ1-2; D: TRBD1; DNA: TGTGCCAGCAGTTTATTAGGACAGGGGGCTTATGGCTACACCTTC; CDR3: CASSLLGQGAYGYTF
size: -; V: TRBV18; J: TRBJ2-3; D: -; DNA: TGTGCCAGCTCACCCGACAGAGATACGCAGTATTTT; CDR3: CASSPDRDTQYF
size: -; V: TRBV11-2; J: TRBJ2-4; D: -; DNA: TGTGCCAGCAGCTTATCATTCAAGAGAAAGGGGGCCAAAAACATTCAGTACTTC; CDR3: CASSLSFKRKGAKNIQYF
size: -; V: TRBV27; J: TRBJ2-3; D: TRBD2; DNA: TGTGCCAGCACCACGAGCGGGGGGCAGGCAGATACGCAGTATTTT; CDR3: CASTTSGGQADTQYF
size: -; V: TRBV19; J: TRBJ1-3; D: -; DNA: TGTGCCAGTAGTATCGCAGGGTCTGGAAACACCATATATTTT; CDR3: CASSIAGSGNTIYF
size: -; V: TRBV24-1; J: TRBJ1-1; D: -; DNA: TGTGCCACCAGTGTTTTCGGGCCACGAGGGACTGAAGCTTTCTTT; CDR3: CATSVFGPRGTEAFF
size: -; V: TRBV6-5; J: TRBJ1-2; D: -; DNA: TGTGCCAGCAGTTACTCGGGACTCTATGGCTACACCTTC; CDR3: CASSYSGLYGYTF
size: -; V: TRBV28; J: TRBJ2-6; D: -; DNA: TGTGCCAGCAGTTCCCCAGGGGCTGGGGCCAACGTCCTGACTTTC; CDR3: CASSSPGAGANVLTF
size: -; V: TRBV30; J: TRBJ2-1; D: -; DNA: TGTGCCTCTCTTACTGCGGGTCCCTACAATGAGCAGTTCTTC; CDR3: CASLTAGPYNEQFF
size: -; V: TRBV7-9; J: TRBJ1-2; D: -; DNA: TGTGCCAGCAGCGTACAGGGTTTAAGTCACTATGGCTACACCTTC; CDR3: CASSVQGLSHYGYTF
size: -; V: TRBV4-2; J: TRBJ1-2; D: TRBD1; DNA: TGTGCCAGCAGCCAAGATCCGACAGGGGGATATCATGGCTACACCTTC; CDR3: CASSQDPTGGYHGYTF
size: -; V: TRBV7-2; J: TRBJ1-2; D: -; DNA: TGTGCCAGCAGCGTTTACGGGACTACCTATGGCTACACCTTC; CDR3: CASSVYGTTYGYTF
size: -; V: TRBV7-9; J: TRBJ2-5; D: -; DNA: TGTGCCAGCAGCTTTGGCAGCGGAGAGACCCAGTACTTC; CDR3: CASSFGSGETQYF
size: -; V: TRBV9; J: TRBJ2-6; D: TRBD2; DNA: TGTGCCAGCAGCCTAAATAGGACTAGCGGGTACTCTGGGGCCAACGTCCTGACTTTC; CDR3: CASSLNRTSGYSGANVLTF
size: once; V: TRBV7-9; J: TRBJ2-3; D: -; DNA: TGTGCCAGCAGCCCGAGAGTCAGGGTTGGAGATACGCAGTATTTT; CDR3: CASSPRVRVGDTQYF
size: -; V: TRBV2; J: TRBJ1-5; D: -; DNA: TGTGCCAGCAGTGAAGGGCAACAGGGACATCAGCCCCAGCATTTT; CDR3: CASSEGQQGHQPQHF
size: once; V: TRBV7-3; J: TRBJ1-1; D: -; DNA: TGTGCCAGCAGCTTAGGGCAGATGAACACTGAAGCTTTCTTT; CDR3: CASSLGQMNTEAFF
size: -; V: TRBV20-1; J: TRBJ2-3; D: -; DNA: TGCAGTGCTAGTTTGGCCACAGATACGCAGTATTTT; CDR3: CSASLATDTQYF
size: -; V: TRBV9; J: TRBJ2-2; D: -; DNA: TGTGCCAGCAGCCCCACCCAGGGGAACACCGGGGAGCTGTTTTTT; CDR3: CASSPTQGNTGELFF
size: -; V: TRBV5-6; J: TRBJ1-2; D: TRBD1; DNA: TGTGCCAGCAGCTTGGGGACAGGGGTGAACTATGGCTACACCTTC; CDR3: CASSLGTGVNYGYTF
size: -; V: TRBV27; J: TRBJ1-1; D: TRBD1; DNA: TGTGCCAGCAGTTTAAATTACGGACAGGGAAAACGGACTGAAGCTTTCTTT; CDR3: CASSLNYGQGKRTEAFF
size: -; V: TRBV10-3; J: TRBJ2-3; D: TRBD1; DNA: TGTGCCATCAGTGGCCCGACAGGGGCACACACAGATACGCAGTATTTT; CDR3: CAISGPTGAHTDTQYF
size: -; V: TRBV5-1; J: TRBJ2-1; D: -; DNA: TGCGCCAGCAGCTCGAGTTCGAGCTCCTACAATGAGCAGTTCTTC; CDR3: CASSSSSSSYNEQFF
size: few; V: TRBV5-4; J: TRBJ2-7; D: TRBD1; DNA: TGTGCCAGCAGCTCTCCGGGACAGGGGGTCTACGAGCAGTACTTC; CDR3: CASSSPGQGVYEQYF
size: once; V: TRBV6-2/TRBV6-3; J: TRBJ2-7; D: -; DNA: TGTGCCAGCAGTTATACTCTGTTCGGGGTCGAGCAGTACTTC; CDR3: CASSYTLFGVEQYF
size: -; V: TRBV5-1; J: TRBJ2-1; D: TRBD1; DNA: TGCGCCAGCAGCCCGGGACAGGGGGCTACAAATGAGCAGTTCTTC; CDR3: CASSPGQGATNEQFF
size: -; V: TRBV3-1/TRBV3-2; J: TRBJ1-1; D: -; DNA: TGTGCCAGCAGCCAAGATTCAGGCCAGATGCGCACTGAAGCTTTCTTT; CDR3: CASSQDSGQMRTEAFF
size: -; V: TRBV9; J: TRBJ2-3; D: TRBD1; DNA: TGTGCCAGCAGCCTATTTGCGGGACAGGGATCAGATACGCAGTATTTT; CDR3: CASSLFAGQGSDTQYF
size: -; V: TRBV5-6; J: TRBJ2-1; D: -; DNA: TGTGCCAGCAGCTTTGGTAGCGACTATGAGCAGTTCTTC; CDR3: CASSFGSDYEQFF